The 29 T cell receptor beta chains presented below share a single source sample, sequenced in a study of CD8+ T cells in alopecia areata (dated by TCRdb to between 2018 and 2020). Receptor amplification or capture employed the immunoSEQ multiplex PCR assay. To provide template for TCR sequencing, every sample had RNA extracted and reverse transcribed into cDNA. This immuneACCESS table, as held by TCRdb, lists in-frame sequences with V and J called but not all clones. Of the missing ones, under half trace to an unresolved V gene in checked studies; the others have no known cause. Here the sample has a few hundred thousand clones; 60% occur a single time. Around 0.92% of the sample is held by the ten biggest clonotypes. The sample's treatment or condition label, in plain terms: oral pan-JAK inhibitor, 5-10 mg twice daily. The sequenced sample was CD4+ T cells sorted from blood, obtained at roughly week 53, from a patient treated with tofacitinib. All receptors come from a human donor with alopecia areata.

Here the CDR3 reads CASSSPVKSSYNEQFF. The CDR3, as DNA: TGTGCCAGCAGTTCCCCCGTTAAGAGCTCCTACAATGAGCAGTTCTTC. The chain has TRBV5-6 and TRBJ2-1; D not certain. The CDR3 has 16 residues. Germline V gives CDR1 SGHDT, CDR2 YYEEEE. Trimming shortened V by 5 bases and J by 0 bases, and 15 bases separated the two germline ends.

The chain uses TRBV25-1 and TRBJ2-7; tentatively, D is TRBD1 (6 bases). CDR3 length equals 13 residues. Germline V gives CDR1 MGHDK, CDR2 SYGVNS. V lost 10 bases, J lost 2 bases, and 15 bases lay in between. The CDR3 spells CATIADSTYEQYF. In DNA form, the CDR3 reads TGTGCCACCATTGCGGACAGTACCTACGAGCAGTACTTC.

The J gene is TRBJ2-7, the V gene TRBV20-1; the D is unclear. V was pared by 5 bases and J by 5 bases, with 10 bases between. Germline lookup yields CDR1 DFQATT and CDR2 SNEGSKA (reference sequence). The CDR3 loop spans 11 amino acids. The CDR3 DNA reads as TGCAGTGCTTTAAAGATGCACGAGCAGTACTTC. The encoded protein is CSALKMHEQYF.

This clone was seen a handful of times. The chain employs TRBV30 and TRBJ2-2; 7 nucleotides align to TRBD1. The CDR3 sequence is 13 residues long. V was clipped by 5 bases and J by 3 bases; unmatched bases: 3. CDR1 and CDR2 from the germline V gene are GTSNPN and SVGIG (reference sequence). CDR3 in amino acids: CAWGQVYTGELFF. DNA for the CDR3: TGTGCCTGGGGACAGGTGTACACCGGGGAGCTGTTTTTT.

The chain recombines TRBV7-9 with TRBJ2-5, with D hard to call. From germline, CDR1 is SEHNR and CDR2 FQNEAQ (reference sequence). The CDR3 covers 15 residues. Trimming took 0 bases from V and 2 from J, leaving 10 bases between them. The chain's CDR3 is CASSLAVPAQETQYF. The DNA of the CDR3 is TGTGCCAGCAGCTTAGCCGTCCCAGCTCAAGAGACCCAGTACTTC.

This clone occurred a few times. The chain couples TRBV2 to TRBJ2-7; 8 bases agree with TRBD2. Germline lookup yields CDR1 SNHLY and CDR2 FYNNEI. The CDR3 consists of 13 residues. Trimming cost V 3 bases and J 6 bases; bases outside gene matches: 4. The CDR3 loop is CASSEAGGREQYF. DNA for the CDR3: TGTGCCAGCAGTGAGGCGGGGGGACGCGAGCAGTACTTC.

This clone occurred a few times. The rearrangement links TRBV5-6 to TRBJ2-2; tentative D call: TRBD2 (6 bases). The CDR3 totals 16 residues. Germline V lookup: CDR1 SGHDT, CDR2 YYEEEE. Trimming took off 3 bases at V and 0 bases at J, with 12 bases between the two ends. Here the CDR3 DNA reads TGTGCCAGCAGCTCCCTGGGACTGGCGAACACCGGGGAGCTGTTTTTT. It is translated as CASSSLGLANTGELFF.

The genes are TRBV2 and TRBJ2-2; D not resolved. Germline-derived CDR1 and CDR2 are SNHLY and FYNNEI. CDR3 length: 11 residues. V lost 9 bases and J 2 bases, leaving 4 bases between the germline ends. The CDR3 DNA follows: TGTGCCAGTCAAAACACCGGGGAGCTGTTTTTT. Its protein is CASQNTGELFF.

The rearrangement joins TRBV27 to TRBJ2-7; TRBD2 matches 11 bases. CDR1 is MNHEY, CDR2 SMNVEV, per germline (reference sequence). The ends lost 2 bases at V and 2 bases at J; junction bases unmatched: 5. The CDR3 is 16 amino acids. The CDR3 spells CASSLRLAGTPYEQYF. The DNA for the CDR3 is TGTGCCAGCAGTTTAAGACTAGCGGGGACGCCCTACGAGCAGTACTTC.

The chain recombines TRBV29-1 with TRBJ1-1; D may be TRBD1 (6 bases). V was trimmed by 7 bases and J by 0 bases, leaving 12 bases between them. Germline CDR1 and CDR2: SQVTM and ANQGSEA. This CDR3 has 13 residues. CDR3: CSARQALNTEAFF. Here the CDR3 DNA reads TGCAGCGCCAGACAGGCCCTGAACACTGAAGCTTTCTTT.

The rearrangement links TRBV27 to TRBJ1-6; 7 nucleotides line up with TRBD1. The V segment lost 4 bases and the J segment 6 bases; nucleotides outside the gene matches: 12. The length of the CDR3 is 17 residues. Germline V gene lookup returns CDR1 MNHEY and CDR2 SMNVEV (reference sequence). CDR3 nucleotides: TGTGCCAGCAGTTGGGGGGTAGGGGGCTCTGGTAATTCACCCCTCCACTTT. The encoded protein is CASSWGVGGSGNSPLHF.

The CDR3 DNA follows: TGTGCCAGCAGCCGGTCGTACTACGAGCAGTACTTC. Residues: CASSRSYYEQYF. The gene calls are TRBV11-2 and TRBJ2-7; no clear D. Trimming pared 5 bases from V and 3 bases from J, leaving 8 bases between. The CDR3 is made up of 12 amino acids. The germline V gene has CDR1 SGHAT and CDR2 FQNNGV.

This clone showed up just a few times. V gene TRBV19 combines with J gene TRBJ2-1; 10 positions agree with TRBD2. Trimming cost V 11 bases and J 5 bases; bases outside gene matches: 6. Germline values: CDR1 LNHDA, CDR2 SQIVND (reference sequence). This CDR3 spans 13 amino acids. CDR3 sequence reads: CAGSSGGHNEQFF. The CDR3 coding sequence is TGTGCCGGATCTAGCGGGGGACACAATGAGCAGTTCTTC.

V and J are TRBV29-1 and TRBJ2-3; TRBD1 aligns across 11 bases. This CDR3 has 15 residues. Looked up from germline, CDR1 is SQVTM and CDR2 is ANQGSEA. V was clipped by 6 bases and J by 5 bases; unmatched bases: 10. CDR3 in DNA: TGCAGCGTCGGACAGGGGGCGAGTTGGGTAGATACGCAGTATTTT. It codes for CSVGQGASWVDTQYF.

CDR3 loop: CASSLGQGLYF. For the CDR3, the DNA is TGTGCCAGCAGCTTAGGACAGGGACTGTACTTC. The chain recombines TRBV11-2 with TRBJ2-7, with TRBD1 as a possible D gene (7 bases). The V end lost 1 base, the J end lost 12 bases, and 10 bases lay between the germline ends. Germline lookup yields CDR1 SGHAT and CDR2 FQNNGV. The CDR3 totals 11 residues.

The chain joins TRBV15 to TRBJ2-7; 7 bases align to TRBD1. Germline V gene lookup returns CDR1 LNHNV and CDR2 YYDKDF (reference sequence). This CDR3 region has 15 residues. V shed 3 bases and J 1 base; nucleotides not matched to a gene: 6. CDR3 region: CATSRESGGSYEQYF. As DNA, the CDR3 is TGTGCCACCAGCAGGGAATCAGGGGGATCCTACGAGCAGTACTTC.

This clone was observed a handful of times. The genes are TRBV11-2 and TRBJ1-4; the D is unclear. The V gene's germline CDR1 is SGHAT and CDR2 FQNNGV. The ends were cut back, 2 bases at V and 0 bases at J, with 4 bases in the middle. This CDR3 region has 14 residues. The CDR3 sequence is CASSLSTTNEKLFF. DNA for the CDR3: TGTGCCAGCAGCTTATCCACAACTAATGAAAAACTGTTTTTT.

The chain employs TRBV5-1 and TRBJ1-2; the D is unclear. Trimming cost V 1 base and J 4 bases, with 8 bases left between them. The CDR3 covers 13 residues. Germline-derived CDR1 and CDR2 are SGHRS and YFSETQ. For the CDR3, the DNA is TGCGCCAGCAGCTTGACCGGCCCCTATGGCTACACCTTC. Translation: CASSLTGPYGYTF.

This clone was seen once. The chain combines TRBV15 with TRBJ2-7, with D possibly matching TRBD2 (5 bases). Deletions cut 5 bases from V and 0 bases from J, with 5 bases between. From germline, CDR1 is LNHNV and CDR2 YYDKDF (reference sequence). The CDR3 totals 12 residues. The CDR3, as DNA: TGTGCCACCAGCGACTACTCCTACGAGCAGTACTTC. Translating it yields CATSDYSYEQYF.

This chain links TRBV4-3 with TRBJ2-2, with no clear D. Trimming removed 3 bases at V and 3 bases at J, with 2 bases between. Germline V gene sequence: CDR1 LGHNA, CDR2 YSLEER. The CDR3 covers 12 residues. The CDR3 is CASSHDTGELFF. CDR3 nucleotides: TGCGCCAGCAGCCACGACACCGGGGAGCTGTTTTTT.

This chain uses TRBV9 with TRBJ1-1; unclear D gene. Germline CDR1 is SGDLS and CDR2 is YYNGEE. The CDR3 sequence is 14 residues long. Trimming cost V 5 bases and J 1 base, with 12 bases left between them. This chain's CDR3 is CASSYSGENTEAFF. The CDR3 nucleotides are TGTGCCAGCAGTTACAGCGGCGAGAACACTGAAGCTTTCTTT.

The sample holds one count of this clone. The same CDR3 is also encoded by other DNA sequences in this sample. This rearrangement joins TRBV30 to TRBJ1-1; D is perhaps TRBD1 (5 bases). Germline lookup yields CDR1 GTSNPN and CDR2 SVGIG (reference sequence). The CDR3 is 12 residues long. V lost 3 bases to trimming and J lost 0 bases, with 5 bases between them. CDR3 sequence: CAWSRVNTEAFF. The CDR3 DNA reads as TGTGCCTGGAGCAGGGTGAACACTGAAGCTTTCTTT.

With respect to this clone: Other nucleotide sequences from this sample produce the same CDR3. The chain couples TRBV9 to TRBJ2-7, with 7 bases identical to TRBD1. The V gene end was trimmed by 2 bases and the J gene end by 0 bases; junction bases not matched to a gene: 2. Germline CDR1 is SGDLS and CDR2 is YYNGEE. The CDR3 runs 14 residues. The CDR3 DNA reads TGTGCCAGCAGCGTCGGGACAGTCTCCTACGAGCAGTACTTC. This codes for CASSVGTVSYEQYF. Full variable domain (remainder filled in from reference TRBV9 and TRBJ2-7): DSGVTQTPKHLITATGQRVTLRCSPRSGDLSVYWYQQSLDQGLQFLIQYYNGEERAKGNILERFSAQQFPDLHSELNLSSLELGDSALYFCASSVGTVSYEQYFGPGTRLTVT.

The chain has TRBV7-9 and TRBJ1-5; the D is unclear. This CDR3 has 14 amino acids. Trimming removed 0 bases at V and 2 bases at J, with 5 bases between. Germline V CDR1 and CDR2: SEHNR, FQNEAQ (reference sequence). The CDR3 loop reads CASSLAQGNQPQHF. The CDR3 DNA reads TGTGCCAGCAGCTTAGCGCAGGGCAATCAGCCCCAGCATTTT.

The V and J genes are TRBV6-5 and TRBJ2-4; D not certain. Deletions cut 9 bases from V and 7 bases from J, with 10 bases between. Per germline, CDR1 MNHEY and CDR2 SVGAGI. The CDR3 sequence is 11 residues long. The chain's CDR3 is CASAAGNIQYF. DNA for the CDR3: TGTGCCAGTGCAGCCGGGAACATTCAGTACTTC.

This chain joins TRBV5-6 and TRBJ2-7; 8 positions match TRBD2. V trimming: 1 base; J trimming: 2 bases; junction bases outside the gene matches: 2. The CDR3 sequence is 14 residues long. The germline gives CDR1 SGHDT, CDR2 YYEEEE. The CDR3 region is CASSLPAGAYEQYF. DNA of the CDR3: TGTGCCAGCAGCTTGCCAGCGGGGGCCTACGAGCAGTACTTC.

Only a few counts were recorded for this clone. The chain is built from TRBV19 and TRBJ1-1, with 10 bases that match TRBD1. J was trimmed by 4 bases and V by 8 bases; bases with no gene match: 7. CDR3 length: 14 amino acids. Germline V CDR1 and CDR2: LNHDA, SQIVND (reference sequence). Here the CDR3 reads CASDLRTGGTEAFF. The CDR3, as DNA: TGTGCCAGTGACCTTCGGACAGGGGGCACTGAAGCTTTCTTT.

The chain recombines TRBV5-1 with TRBJ2-5, with D unresolved. This CDR3 spans 13 amino acids. Germline V CDR1 and CDR2: SGHRS, YFSETQ. Trimming took off 3 bases at V and 5 bases at J, with 11 bases between the two ends. This chain's CDR3 is CASSSQTGETQYF. CDR3 DNA sequence: TGCGCCAGCAGCTCTCAGACCGGGGAGACCCAGTACTTC.

The chain links TRBV13 to TRBJ2-7; D is undetermined. The CDR3 has 13 residues. In germline, CDR1 is PRHDT, CDR2 FYEKMQ (reference sequence). Trimming took off 0 bases at V and 2 bases at J, with 5 bases between the two ends. CDR3: CASSLGAAYEQYF. CDR3 in DNA: TGTGCCAGCAGCTTAGGCGCGGCCTACGAGCAGTACTTC.